Listed below are T cell receptor beta chains from one sample, sequenced in a study of T cells after posttransplantation cyclophosphamide. The assay was immunoSEQ multiplex PCR, and TCRdb's table has in-frame clones only and misses some. This repertoire lists tens of thousands of clones without singletons; 5.9% sits in the top ten. The sample comprised PBMCs. All receptors derive from a man aged 30-40 years in good health and a related stem cell transplant donor. Each CDR3 is given with its conserved first and last residue. The order of the fields is V gene, J gene, clone size, D gene, CDR3 DNA, CDR3 protein. D genes are given only for firm matches. Where a row states a size, it is once, few, many or the class of an expanded clone; other rows omit it.

v_call: TRBV15; j_call: TRBJ2-7; clone_size: many; d_call: NA; cdr3_nt: TGTGCCACCAGCGTACTAGCCTCCTACGAGCAGTACTTC; cdr3_aa: CATSVLASYEQYF
v_call: TRBV7-3; j_call: TRBJ2-5; clone_size: NA; d_call: NA; cdr3_nt: TGTGCCAGCAGCTTATCCGGTCGCCAAGAGACCCAGTACTTC; cdr3_aa: CASSLSGRQETQYF
v_call: TRBV5-3; j_call: TRBJ2-6; clone_size: many; d_call: NA; cdr3_nt: TGTGCCAGAAGCCCGCCATTGGACACAGCCTCTGGGGCCAACGTCCTGACTTTC; cdr3_aa: CARSPPLDTASGANVLTF
v_call: TRBV25-1; j_call: TRBJ2-7; clone_size: NA; d_call: TRBD1; cdr3_nt: TGTGCCAGCGTAGACAGGGGTGGGTACGAGCAGTACTTC; cdr3_aa: CASVDRGGYEQYF
v_call: TRBV5-6; j_call: TRBJ2-3; clone_size: few; d_call: TRBD2; cdr3_nt: TGTGCCAGCAGCCCGTTGGGGGGGGAGACAGATACGCAGTATTTT; cdr3_aa: CASSPLGGETDTQYF
v_call: TRBV5-4; j_call: TRBJ2-7; clone_size: many; d_call: NA; cdr3_nt: TGTGCCAGCAGCTTAAGTGGTGGAGGGGGAGTAGAGCAGTACTTC; cdr3_aa: CASSLSGGGGVEQYF
v_call: TRBV7-2; j_call: TRBJ2-7; clone_size: many; d_call: NA; cdr3_nt: TGTGCCAGCAGCCAACAGGTCAGCTCCTACGAGCAGTACTTC; cdr3_aa: CASSQQVSSYEQYF
v_call: TRBV5-8; j_call: TRBJ2-3; clone_size: many; d_call: NA; cdr3_nt: TGTGCCAGCAGCTTGGCCCGGGGTTTAGATACGCAGTATTTT; cdr3_aa: CASSLARGLDTQYF
v_call: TRBV7-3; j_call: TRBJ2-6; clone_size: many; d_call: TRBD1; cdr3_nt: TGTGCCAGCAGCTCGACAGGGGGCGCTGGGGCCAACGTCCTGACTTTC; cdr3_aa: CASSSTGGAGANVLTF
v_call: TRBV18; j_call: TRBJ1-2; clone_size: many; d_call: NA; cdr3_nt: TGTGCCAGCTCACAGGAGGGCTATGGCTACACCTTC; cdr3_aa: CASSQEGYGYTF
v_call: TRBV6-2/TRBV6-3; j_call: TRBJ2-7; clone_size: NA; d_call: TRBD2; cdr3_nt: TGTGCCAGCAGTTCCGGACTAGCGGGGGACTACGAGCAGTGCTTC; cdr3_aa: CASSSGLAGDYEQCF
v_call: TRBV7-2; j_call: TRBJ2-5; clone_size: NA; d_call: NA; cdr3_nt: TGTGCCAGCAGCTTAGATTACAGGGTTCAAGAGACCCAGTACTTC; cdr3_aa: CASSLDYRVQETQYF
v_call: TRBV6-2/TRBV6-3; j_call: TRBJ2-7; clone_size: many; d_call: NA; cdr3_nt: TGTGCCAGCAGTCCAACTGGACATTACGAGCAGTACTTC; cdr3_aa: CASSPTGHYEQYF
v_call: TRBV5-1; j_call: TRBJ1-1; clone_size: many; d_call: NA; cdr3_nt: TGCGCCAGCAGCGGGGGGGACGGGTCGAACACTGAAGCTTTCTTT; cdr3_aa: CASSGGDGSNTEAFF
v_call: TRBV29-1; j_call: TRBJ1-5; clone_size: few; d_call: TRBD1; cdr3_nt: TGCAGCGCGGGACAGTCTAGCAATCAGCCCCAGCATTTT; cdr3_aa: CSAGQSSNQPQHF
v_call: TRBV10-3; j_call: TRBJ2-5; clone_size: many; d_call: TRBD1; cdr3_nt: TGTGCCATCAGCTGGGGACAGGGAAATAAAGAGACCCAGTACTTC; cdr3_aa: CAISWGQGNKETQYF